This T cell receptor beta chain was identified in a study of early T cells in non-severe SARS-CoV-2 infection. Study-wide points: Database matching using VDJdb favored anti-spike CD8 responses, with private and CD4 specificities left missing.

Unique molecular identifiers were attached to individual cDNA molecules. TCRdb used MiXCR to reprocess the 5' RACE reads, holding one entry per CDR3 protein. The repertoire has 80,000 to 100,000 distinct CDR3 sequences, roughly 11% of them found once; the top ten carry around 4.6%. This clonotype was counted ten times or more. The antigen is undetermined. Trimming shortened V by 4 bases and J by 2 bases, and 8 bases separated the two germline ends. CDR3 length equals 13 residues. The germline gives CDR1 SGHAT, CDR2 FQNNGV. V usage is TRBV11-2 and J usage is TRBJ2-5; the D gene is possibly TRBD2 (5 bases). The sequenced sample was whole blood, obtained at baseline. The receptor was isolated from an adult who was a healthcare worker with PCR-confirmed SARS-CoV-2 infection or an uninfected control (not recorded which). The CDR3 loop reads CASSSGLQETQYF. The CDR3 DNA reads TGTGCCAGCAGCTCGGGATTGCAAGAGACCCAGTACTTC.